These 29 T cell receptor beta chains share one sample of origin, sequenced in a study of human T cells and chemical hapten exposure. Time point: pre-sensitization, week 0. Sample treatment: therapeutic diphenylcyclopropenone sensitization with weekly scalp DPC. TCRdb used MiXCR to reprocess the RACE reads, holding one entry per CDR3 protein. The table lists tens of thousands of distinct CDR3 sequences, 6.5% to 8% of them singletons. Sequenced here: whole blood, sampled in connection with sensitization to the hapten diphenylcyclopropenone (DPC). These receptors were collected from a woman in her forties or fifties with alopecia areata. Some clones in this sample may be carry-over from other donors' samples.

A few counts support this clonotype. The chain joins TRBV7-2 to TRBJ2-7; D remains ambiguous. Germline loops: CDR1 SGHTA, CDR2 FQGNSA. Trimming stripped 2 bases from V and 2 bases from J, with 7 bases between. This CDR3 has 13 residues. CDR3 loop: CASSLYTPYEQYF. DNA for the CDR3: TGTGCCAGCAGCTTATATACCCCCTACGAGCAGTACTTC.

The table lists this clonotype with many counts. The CDR3 here is CASTTGSYEQYF. CDR3 coding DNA: TGTGCCAGCACTACGGGCTCCTACGAGCAGTACTTC. This sequence joins TRBV28 and TRBJ2-7; D unclear. Germline CDR1 reads MDHEN; CDR2 reads SYDVKM. The CDR3 covers 12 residues. Trimming removed 7 bases at V and 0 bases at J, with 7 bases between.

This clonotype showed up just a few times. The gene calls are TRBV12-3 or TRBV12-4 and TRBJ2-1; the match to TRBD2 covers 12 bases. The trim removed 7 bases at V and 9 bases at J, leaving 10 bases unmatched. The length of the CDR3 is 15 residues. The DNA of the CDR3 is TGTGCCAGCACCTTCCCGACTAGCGGGAGACGTGAGCAGTTCTTC. As protein: CASTFPTSGRREQFF.

This clonotype was recorded at least ten times. The chain couples TRBV6-6 to TRBJ2-7; 9 positions match TRBD2. Trimming removed 5 bases from V and 0 bases from J; junction bases left unmatched: 14. CDR3 length equals 18 residues. The germline gives CDR1 MNHNY, CDR2 SVGAGI (reference sequence). CDR3 DNA: TGTGCCAGCAGTGCCCTGACTAGCGGCCGTGGAAGCTCCTACGAGCAGTACTTC. The encoded protein is CASSALTSGRGSSYEQYF.

This clonotype has ten or more counts. The gene calls are TRBV29-1 and TRBJ2-4; D gene uncertain. CDR3 length equals 11 residues. Trimming took 5 bases from V and 8 from J, leaving 10 bases between them. CDR1 and CDR2 from the germline V gene are SQVTM and ANQGSEA. The CDR3 spells CSVLLMDIQYF. CDR3 sequence (DNA): TGCAGCGTTCTACTCATGGACATTCAGTACTTC.

This clonotype was seen repeatedly, ten times or more. The chain carries TRBV6-5 and TRBJ2-5; D is unresolved. The germline gives CDR1 MNHEY, CDR2 SVGAGI. Trimming removed 2 bases from V and 2 bases from J, with 6 bases in between. This CDR3 has 13 amino acids. The CDR3 loop is CASSYDTQETQYF. The DNA for the CDR3 is TGTGCCAGCAGTTACGACACGCAAGAGACCCAGTACTTC.

This clonotype has a count of ten or more. This chain connects TRBV7-8 to TRBJ2-1; perhaps TRBD2 as D (5 bases). The CDR3 is made up of 14 amino acids. V gave up 1 base and J gave up 5 bases, with 9 bases separating them. From germline, CDR1 is SGHVS and CDR2 FQNEAQ. The CDR3 protein is CASSLDYGNNEQFF. For the CDR3, the DNA is TGTGCCAGCAGCTTAGATTACGGGAACAATGAGCAGTTCTTC.

This clonotype was counted a few times. The chain combines TRBV29-1 with TRBJ2-3; D not resolved. CDR1 and CDR2 from the germline V gene are SQVTM and ANQGSEA. Trimming stripped 3 bases from V and 9 bases from J, with 7 bases between. This CDR3 comprises 10 residues. CDR3 amino acids: CSVDSLTQYF. The CDR3, as DNA: TGCAGCGTTGACTCCCTCACGCAGTATTTT.

Many counts were recorded for this clonotype. The CDR3, as DNA: TGTGCCAGCACCCTAACCGGACAGACCTACGAGCAGTACTTC. Its protein product is CASTLTGQTYEQYF. The chain combines TRBV6-6 with TRBJ2-7, with TRBD1 as a possible D gene (6 bases). Germline V gives CDR1 MNHNY, CDR2 SVGAGI (reference sequence). Deletions cut 7 bases from V and 2 bases from J, with 15 bases between. The CDR3 extends over 14 amino acids.

This clonotype was counted between two and nine times. The J gene is TRBJ2-5, the V gene TRBV27, with D hard to call. Trimming took 5 bases from V and 1 from J, leaving 17 bases between them. The CDR3 is 16 residues long. Germline lookup yields CDR1 MNHEY and CDR2 SMNVEV (reference sequence). CDR3 sequence: CASSQRQRVGQETQYF. Here the CDR3 DNA reads TGTGCCAGCAGTCAACGACAAAGGGTAGGCCAAGAGACCCAGTACTTC.

This clonotype was seen repeatedly, ten times or more. This chain uses TRBV11-2 with TRBJ2-2; TRBD1 is a possible D gene (5 bases). The ends were cut back, 8 bases at V and 1 base at J, with 14 bases in the middle. The CDR3 is made up of 15 amino acids. The germline gives CDR1 SGHAT, CDR2 FQNNGV. The CDR3, as DNA: TGTGCCAGCGGTGGAGCCAGGGTGAACACCGGGGAGCTGTTTTTT. Protein sequence: CASGGARVNTGELFF.

This clonotype was detected only a few times. The rearrangement uses TRBV3-1 and TRBJ2-4; perhaps TRBD1 as D (6 bases). Germline V gene data show CDR1 as LGHDT and CDR2 as YNNKEL (reference sequence). Trimming removed 0 bases from V and 9 bases from J, with 18 bases in between. This CDR3 is built from 16 residues. The CDR3 sequence is CASSQDLGATGTIQYF. The CDR3 DNA sequence: TGTGCCAGCAGCCAAGACTTGGGAGCTACAGGGACCATTCAGTACTTC. Using reference TRBV3-1 and TRBJ2-4 for the parts outside the CDR3, the full variable domain is DTAVSQTPKYLVTQMGNDKSIKCEQNLGHDTMYWYKQDSKKFLKIMFSYNNKELIINETVPNRFSPKSPDKAHLNLHINSLELGDSAVYFCASSQDLGATGTIQYFGAGTRLSVL.

This clonotype was found many times. The gene calls are TRBV6-5 and TRBJ1-1; D perhaps matches TRBD1 (6 bases). The V end lost 8 bases, the J end lost 1 base, and 11 bases lay between the germline ends. Germline CDR1 and CDR2: MNHEY and SVGAGI. This CDR3 region has 13 residues. This CDR3 reads CASGRQANTEAFF. The CDR3 DNA reads as TGTGCCAGCGGACGACAGGCGAACACTGAAGCTTTCTTT.

This clonotype was detected only a few times. The genes are TRBV6-5 and TRBJ1-2; D gene unclear. V lost 5 bases to trimming and J lost 2 bases, with 15 bases between them. Per the germline V gene, CDR1 is MNHEY and CDR2 is SVGAGI. This CDR3 is 15 amino acids long. The CDR3: CASSTSTRSNYGYTF. In DNA form, the CDR3 reads TGTGCCAGCAGTACCTCGACGCGGAGCAACTATGGCTACACCTTC.

This clonotype came up many times. V and J are TRBV3-1 and TRBJ1-2; D ambiguous. There are 15 residues in the CDR3. V shed 1 base and J shed 4 bases, with 13 bases lying between them. Germline V gene lookup returns CDR1 LGHDT and CDR2 YNNKEL (reference sequence). The CDR3 here is CASSQGLSRFYGYTF. The CDR3 region has the DNA TGTGCCAGCAGCCAAGGTCTCAGTAGATTCTATGGCTACACCTTC.

The chain links TRBV12-3 or TRBV12-4 to TRBJ1-5; D remains ambiguous. V dropped 5 bases and J dropped 5 bases, with 7 bases sitting between them. This CDR3 has 12 amino acids. The CDR3 protein is CASSNNYQPQHF. The CDR3 bases are TGTGCCAGCAGTAACAATTATCAGCCCCAGCATTTT.

The chain recombines TRBV29-1 with TRBJ2-3; no definite D call. This CDR3 spans 14 amino acids. The germline gives CDR1 SQVTM, CDR2 ANQGSEA. V dropped 4 bases and J dropped 3 bases, with 14 bases sitting between them. CDR3 residues: CSVGLGGYTDTQYF. Written as DNA, the CDR3 is TGCAGCGTTGGGTTAGGCGGATATACAGATACGCAGTATTTT.

This clonotype was counted at least ten times. CDR3 region: CSVLRGGELFF. Here the CDR3 DNA reads TGCAGCGTTCTAAGGGGCGGGGAGCTGTTTTTT. The chain links TRBV29-1 to TRBJ2-2, with a tentative D call TRBD1 (5 bases). Germline CDR1 SQVTM, CDR2 ANQGSEA. Deletions cut 5 bases from V and 7 bases from J, with 8 bases between. The CDR3 sequence is 11 residues long.

This clonotype was observed many times. This rearrangement joins TRBV14 to TRBJ2-1, with TRBD2 matching over 8 bases. Germline loops: CDR1 SGHDN, CDR2 FVKESK. Trimming removed 1 base from V and 7 bases from J; junction bases left unmatched: 3. The CDR3 runs to 14 residues. For the CDR3, the DNA is TGTGCCAGCAGCCAAGGCCTAGCGGGTAATGAGCAGTTCTTC. Its translation: CASSQGLAGNEQFF. The variable domain in full, with the rest retrieved from reference TRBV14 and TRBJ2-1, is EAGVTQFPSHSVIEKGQTVTLRCDPISGHDNLYWYRRVMGKEIKFLLHFVKESKQDESGMPNNRFLAERTGGTYSTLKVQPAELEDSGVYFCASSQGLAGNEQFFGPGTRLTVL.

This clonotype was recorded at least ten times. The chain is built from TRBV5-1 and TRBJ2-7, with D unclear. Trimming pared 0 bases from V and 5 bases from J, leaving 15 bases between. The CDR3 sequence is 15 residues long. Germline V gives CDR1 SGHRS, CDR2 YFSETQ. The CDR3 DNA is TGCGCCAGCAGCTTGGTTCTAGGGCTTAACGACGAGCAGTACTTC. It encodes CASSLVLGLNDEQYF.

This clonotype was picked up many times. The chain employs TRBV20-1 and TRBJ2-7, with 10 bases that match TRBD2. Germline loops: CDR1 DFQATT, CDR2 SNEGSKA (reference sequence). The CDR3 is made up of 15 amino acids. Losses at the gene ends were 2 bases for V and 0 bases for J; bases not matched to a gene: 4. CDR3 DNA sequence: TGCAGTGCTAGACCAGCTAGCGGGAGCTCCTACGAGCAGTACTTC. Encoded protein: CSARPASGSSYEQYF.

This clonotype occurred a few times. The chain employs TRBV5-1 and TRBJ2-1; D possibly corresponds to TRBD1 (5 bases). The CDR3 totals 15 residues. V lost 3 bases to trimming and J lost 1 base, with 11 bases between them. Germline V lookup: CDR1 SGHRS, CDR2 YFSETQ. The CDR3 nucleotides read TGCGCCAGCAGCTCGGACACCTTTTCCTACAATGAGCAGTTCTTC. This encodes CASSSDTFSYNEQFF.

This clonotype was detected ten times or more. This sequence joins TRBV10-2 and TRBJ2-3; unclear D gene. Trimming pared 8 bases from V and 0 bases from J, leaving 12 bases between. Germline V gives CDR1 WSHSY, CDR2 SAAADI. This CDR3 is 14 amino acids long. Written as DNA, the CDR3 is TGCGCCAGCCGAGTCGGCTCTAGCACAGATACGCAGTATTTT. This codes for CASRVGSSTDTQYF.

In this sample, this clonotype turned up many times. The chain uses TRBV7-6 and TRBJ2-2; D is possibly TRBD1 (6 bases). This CDR3 region has 14 residues. Germline lookup yields CDR1 SGHVS and CDR2 FNYEAQ. Trimming took off 6 bases at V and 2 bases at J, with 10 bases between the two ends. The CDR3 coding sequence is TGTGCCAGCAGTGGACAGCCCAACACCGGGGAGCTGTTTTTT. Translated: CASSGQPNTGELFF.

J is TRBJ1-1 and V is TRBV29-1, with D maybe TRBD1 (6 bases). The V end lost 7 bases, the J end lost 0 bases, and 12 bases lay between the germline ends. There are 13 residues in the CDR3. Looked up from germline, CDR1 is SQVTM and CDR2 is ANQGSEA. This CDR3 reads CSANRVMNTEAFF. The CDR3 region has the DNA TGCAGCGCGAACAGGGTAATGAACACTGAAGCTTTCTTT.

This clonotype was picked up many times. The genes are TRBV5-4 and TRBJ2-7, with unresolved D. There are 12 residues in the CDR3. Germline-derived CDR1 and CDR2 are SGHNT and YYREEE (reference sequence). V lost 2 bases and J 5 bases, leaving 8 bases between the germline ends. This chain's CDR3 is CASSFQVDEQYF. As DNA, the CDR3 is TGTGCCAGCAGCTTTCAGGTGGACGAGCAGTACTTC. Complete variable domain (other parts from reference TRBV5-4 and TRBJ2-7): ETGVTQSPTHLIKTRGQQVTLRCSSQSGHNTVSWYQQALGQGPQFIFQYYREEENGRGNFPPRFSGLQFPNYSSELNVNALELDDSALYLCASSFQVDEQYFGPGTRLTVT.

The chain links TRBV18 to TRBJ2-5, with D hard to call. Germline lookup yields CDR1 KGHSH and CDR2 LQKENI. The CDR3 length is 12 residues. Trimming cost V 1 base and J 4 bases, with 4 bases left between them. CDR3 DNA: TGTGCCAGCTCACCACGGCGAGAGACCCAGTACTTC. It specifies CASSPRRETQYF.

Of note for this clonotype: This sequence may be a read error, since a much larger clone differs from it by one base. This chain connects TRBV11-2 to TRBJ2-7, with D perhaps TRBD2 (6 bases). The V end was cut by 5 bases, the J end by 3 bases, with 17 bases between. The CDR3 consists of 15 residues. Germline CDR1 reads SGHAT; CDR2 reads FQNNGV. CDR3 in amino acids: CASSHRPGTVYEQYF. CDR3 bases: TGTGCCAGCAGCCACCGCCCTGGGACTGTCTACGAGCAGTACTTC.

This clonotype appeared a few times. The genes are TRBV5-1 and TRBJ2-7; tentatively, D is TRBD1 or TRBD2 (5 bases each). The CDR3 runs 14 residues. V was cut by 0 bases and J by 5 bases, with 12 bases left in between. CDR1 SGHRS and CDR2 YFSETQ come from the germline V gene. This CDR3 is CASSLGTLGDEQYF. The CDR3 DNA sequence: TGCGCCAGCAGCTTGGGGACACTGGGGGACGAGCAGTACTTC.